This entry concerns a single TCR beta chain. Its antigen specificity is not known. No quality values exist for individual bases; no much larger clone is one base distant. The sample originates from a study of cytomegalovirus exposure and HLA in healthy donors (dated 2017 in TCRdb). Study-wide context: In an earlier analysis of fewer than 750 of the donors, 276 Gb of sequence data and 90 million to 120 million unique TCR beta sequences from some 170 million T cells were reported. About 5 DR-DQ haplotypes were handled as single units for association and clustering, since linkage in the cohort was strong. To decide whether each TCR beta V gene segment behaved as functional or pseudogenic, an earlier analysis of some 600 of the donors relied on high-throughput TCR beta sequencing. The T cell repertoires of around 670 subjects were profiled by immunosequencing and related to cytomegalovirus serostatus. A later genetic analysis took genome-wide SNP genotypes for about 55% of the 666 donors and used that subset as a discovery cohort. Typing coverage varied by locus: roughly 620-640 donors for A, B, C, DRB1 and DQB1; roughly 560 for DQA1; about 600 for DPA1; 450 to 480 for DPB1. All discovery cohort repertoires had been generated on a single sequencing platform. In a later analysis, previously published TCR beta repertoires from 500 to 750 donors were re-analyzed and high-resolution HLA genotyping was added so that TCR occurrence patterns could be studied. HLA typing included class I and class II loci at four-digit resolution. Among some 400 genotyped donors of the cohort, an average of around 250,000 unique TCR beta nucleotide sequences was sequenced per donor, of which 15% to 20% were non-productive. To predict cytomegalovirus infection status, the study combined high-throughput TCR immunosequencing, statistical association of individual TCRs with disease status, and machine learning. An early release that covered fewer than 800 HLA-typed donors contained around 300 gigabases of sequencing data and approximately 85 million unique TCR sequences. In addition to the first cohort of about 650 subjects, a separate validation cohort of about 120 different subjects was used. The aim of the study was to test whether cataloging public T cell receptors could identify signatures of past pathogen exposure. Donor age, sex, ethnicity and CMV serostatus were collected together with the repertoire data. Rather than using new phenotypic data, the later analysis identified candidate immune exposures from TCR beta sequences and from how often those sequences occurred across donors. Of the roughly 400 genotyped donors, 65% to 90% were placed in the genetic ancestry cluster associated with self-reported Caucasian donors. Overall study outcomes, separate from this receptor: The 87-base-pair reads could not distinguish some IMGT-functional V segments, including TRBV6-2 and TRBV6-3, so those segments were excluded. HLA typing was unavailable for some donors at each locus, so association tests used only the typed subset. In a later analysis, HLA-associated TCR beta chains were found to be more clonally expanded and to have lower generation probabilities than equally common non-associated chains. Cytomegalovirus status was reported to be diagnosed by the classifier with high specificity and sensitivity in both the original and validation cohorts. Because counts were too low, seventeen rarely observed V segments, including chromosome 9 orphons, were excluded from the earlier analysis of a few hundred of the donors. A later genetic analysis reported fewer N-insertions in productive TCRs among donors in an Asian-associated ancestry cluster than the roughly 720-donor mean. In a later analysis, several top co-occurrence clusters were reported to appear linked to parvovirus B19, influenza, CMV and Epstein-Barr virus. In a later analysis, TCR association rates were found to vary across HLA loci, with the most associated TCRs seen for DRB1 alleles and the fewest for HLA-C alleles. Correlated functional status among segregating V segments might reflect linkage disequilibrium, but an unknown experimental factor could not be ruled out. In an earlier analysis of fewer than 750 of the donors, most TCR beta V segments were observed in productive rearrangements about 87% or about 30% of the time, broadly matching IMGT annotations. This cohort had only TCR beta chains sequenced, and the lack of alpha or paired-chain data limited which features could be detected. Most CMV-associated TCR beta chains appeared to be HLA-restricted in a later analysis, and the HLA associations seemed to be driven largely by CMV exposure. The authors suggested that the approach could potentially be generalized to other disease states and immunological phenotypes. CMV serostatus was the only immune exposure information available for the cohort. The study listed 150 to 200 TCR beta chains as associated with cytomegalovirus. Three of the identified cytomegalovirus-associated TCR beta chains were confirmed in vitro to be specific for cytomegalovirus antigens. Sequencing depth was assumed to be roughly uniform across donors in the presence/absence analyses, though that assumption may not hold. A later analysis associated 17,000 or so TCR beta sequences with specific HLA alleles at a false discovery rate of 0.05. A cluster of highly shared sequence variants was judged likely to represent a technical artifact of the sequencing pipeline. Most TCR sequences were observed very rarely across donors, whereas some public TCRs were present in many individuals. When HLA alleles, especially DR and DQ, strongly co-occurred, attributing TCR associations to individual alleles was difficult. In a later genetic analysis, a missense DCLRE1C variant was associated with V-gene and J-gene trimming of TCR beta chains, and the association was replicated in an independent cohort. A further reported finding was that TCR beta sequences accurately predicted the HLA-A and HLA-B alleles for most subjects in the first cohort.

To prepare the library, the immunoSEQ multiplex PCR assay was applied. For the multiplex PCR, a mixture combining 60 forward primers for TCR Vbeta segments and 13 reverse primers for TCR Jbeta segments was used. The CDR3 region of rearranged TCR beta genes was amplified from genomic DNA with a multiplex PCR assay. The Illumina HiSeq System was used to sequence the amplified TCR beta libraries as 87-base-pair reads. Turning to the authors' computational methods: A later analysis counted approximately 76 million unique TCR beta chains across the 600 to 850 repertoires, and some 11 million of these chains were shared by at least two donors. A nearest-neighbor algorithm error-corrected the raw reads and collapsed the reads into unique sequences, merging closely related sequences to remove PCR and sequencing errors. To assign V, D and J gene segments, CDR3 sequences were aligned to IMGT reference sequences. For a sequence to be retained, a match of at least six nucleotides was required to both a V gene segment and a J gene segment. Rearrangements were classified as productive when the CDR3 lacked stop codons and remained in frame with V and J, and all other rearrangements were classified as non-productive. Following IMGT convention, CDR3 was defined as the stretch from the second conserved V-encoded cysteine to the conserved J-encoded phenylalanine. The earlier analysis of about 560 of the donors excluded any sequence lacking an unambiguous match to a single V gene segment. In an earlier analysis of some 590 of the donors, a V segment was called functional when productive rearrangements were above 56.7%, and segregating when the standard deviation between donors exceeded 5%. To diagnose cytomegalovirus status from the catalog of TCR beta chain sequences, a statistical classification framework was built. In a later analysis, TCR nucleotide sequences were compared against IMGT/GENE-DB human TR gene sequences so that V and J genes could be assigned. In a later analysis, CDR3 sequences and most-parsimonious VDJ recombination scenarios were assigned using the TCRdist pipeline. In a later analysis, every TCR beta chain was defined by the combination of its CDR3 amino acid sequence and its V-gene family, and reads without a unique V-gene family were dropped. A later analysis removed nearly 600 highly shared, low-generation-probability nucleotide sequences to deal with suspected cross-contamination and a sequencing artifact. For each public chain, a later analysis derived a clonal expansion index from normalized ranks of inferred template counts within each repertoire. A later analysis computed generation probabilities with a VDJ recombination model fitted to out-of-frame rearrangements, and checked the results against IGoR. Hypergeometric tests were used in a later analysis to score TCR-TCR, TCR-HLA and TCR-CMV co-occurrence, with a repertoire-size bias correction applied to the TCR pairs. In a later analysis, false discovery rates were estimated by permuting HLA or CMV assignments 20 times. In a later analysis, co-occurring TCRs were grouped using DBSCAN, and TCRdist sequence similarity was added for clustering within HLA-allele-positive subsets. Repertoires with fewer than 30,000 or more than 120,000 public chains were left out of co-occurrence clustering, as were about 5 repertoires with anomalous nucleotide sharing. The table comes from immuneACCESS by way of TCRdb, which keeps in-frame sequences with V and J called. Part of the clones is missing from these tables; in studies checked, under half for an unresolved V gene and the rest for unknown reasons. V, J and clone size are those of that table, while D and trimming were read from the DNA. This sample holds about 100,000 clones; 84% were observed only once. More than 0.95% of the sample rests with the top ten.

V was cut back by 5 bases and J by 2 bases, leaving a gap of 11 bases between them. There are 14 amino acids in the CDR3, from cysteine to phenylalanine inclusive. Kept here is only the CDR3 DNA, which spans 42 bases and is read in frame from base 1. For CDR1 and CDR2, the germline V gene lists SGHTA and FQGNSA. In total, more than 500 healthy bone marrow donors made up the cohort. At the time of sampling, every cohort member was nominally healthy, though immune exposures that went unrecorded were likely present. The donor was CMV seronegative and belonged to the group of 380 or so seronegative cohort members. Every donor gave a peripheral blood sample, and the peripheral blood mononuclear cells from that sample were used for TCR beta sequencing. Genomic DNA was extracted from the blood cell samples with the Qiagen DNeasy Blood Extraction Kit.

The V and J genes are TRBV7-2 and TRBJ2-3; a weak D assignment points to TRBD1 (5 bases agree). The specimen sequenced was PBMCs. This clonotype was obtained from a woman younger than 30 in good health and CMV-seronegative. The sequenced DNA: TGTGCCAGCAGCCAACAGGCTTTCACAGATACGCAGTATTTT. Translation gives CASSQQAFTDTQYF.